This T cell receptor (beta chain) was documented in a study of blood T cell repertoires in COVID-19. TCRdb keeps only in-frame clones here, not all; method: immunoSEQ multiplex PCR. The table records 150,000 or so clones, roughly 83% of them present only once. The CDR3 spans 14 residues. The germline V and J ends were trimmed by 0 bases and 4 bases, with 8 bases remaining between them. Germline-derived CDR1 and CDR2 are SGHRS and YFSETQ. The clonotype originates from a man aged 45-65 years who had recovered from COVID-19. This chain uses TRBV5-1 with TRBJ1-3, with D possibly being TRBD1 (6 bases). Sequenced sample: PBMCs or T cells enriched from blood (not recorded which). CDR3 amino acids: CASSLAGQGNTIYF. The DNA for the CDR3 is TGCGCCAGCAGCTTGGCTGGACAGGGAAACACCATATATTTT.